Listed below are T cell receptor beta chains from one sample, sequenced in a study of metastatic and nonmetastatic thyroid tumors. Via MiXCR, TCRdb re-called the PCR reads. The sample includes 46,000 or so clones, roughly 15% of them seen just once. Sample: blood. The receptors here all came from a female donor with papillary thyroid cancer or a benign thyroid nodule (not recorded which). Some clones in this sample may be carry-over from other donors' samples. Each CDR3 is given with its conserved first and last residue.

V gene: TRBV7-2; CDR3 protein: CASSVTGTDYGYTF
V gene: TRBV6-1; CDR3 protein: CASSEASGQRGYTF
V gene: TRBV12-3/TRBV12-4; CDR3 protein: CASSLGESTDTQYF
V gene: TRBV2; CDR3 protein: CASGTHNEQFF
V gene: TRBV4-1; CDR3 protein: CASSQEDRGNQPQHF
V gene: TRBV14; CDR3 protein: CASSRSGRVTGELFF
V gene: TRBV27; CDR3 protein: CASSFRLLGSPLHF
V gene: TRBV6-1; CDR3 protein: CANLKGVMNTEAFF
V gene: TRBV20-1; CDR3 protein: CSARTASGNTIYF
V gene: TRBV30; CDR3 protein: CAWSSGLAGTLYNEQFF
V gene: TRBV5-1; CDR3 protein: CASSFDMVETGELFF
V gene: TRBV28; CDR3 protein: CASSSSGLAGQNIQYF
V gene: TRBV27; CDR3 protein: CASSYIAGVHTGEQYF
V gene: TRBV5-1; CDR3 protein: CASSLGPQETQYF
V gene: TRBV27; CDR3 protein: CASSPKPAGNEQFF
V gene: TRBV5-1; CDR3 protein: CASSSTRGERYEQYF
V gene: TRBV15; CDR3 protein: CATTASGTWDEQFF
V gene: TRBV6-4; CDR3 protein: CASSEERTINTEAFF
V gene: TRBV2; CDR3 protein: CASRSGGNEKLFF
V gene: TRBV7-9; CDR3 protein: CASSFGLAGTGELFF
V gene: TRBV9; CDR3 protein: CASSDDRGQLFF
V gene: TRBV6-2/TRBV6-3; CDR3 protein: CASSYRDITLNQPQHF
V gene: TRBV12-3/TRBV12-4; CDR3 protein: CASSFGVGLETKYF
V gene: TRBV11-1; CDR3 protein: CASSVVPGGDNEQFF
V gene: TRBV19; CDR3 protein: CASSVSGRSEQFF
V gene: TRBV4-2; CDR3 protein: CASSQGNQPQHF
V gene: TRBV5-6; CDR3 protein: CASSLDGPYEQYF
V gene: TRBV11-2; CDR3 protein: CASSSRGQPGNEQFF
V gene: TRBV2; CDR3 protein: CASSETRAGTGELFF
V gene: TRBV6-1; CDR3 protein: CASSDPQGHLPYEQYF
V gene: TRBV9; CDR3 protein: CASSPPRPPPHEQYF
V gene: TRBV14; CDR3 protein: CASSQVRTSLGGDTQYF
V gene: TRBV15; CDR3 protein: CATSRDIHVPSGANVLTF
V gene: TRBV15; CDR3 protein: CATSRGLQGRTEAFF
V gene: TRBV7-6; CDR3 protein: CASSRIATNEELFF
V gene: TRBV12-5; CDR3 protein: CASGLQGSGDTQYF
V gene: TRBV2; CDR3 protein: CSSSGQWNTEAFF
V gene: TRBV11-1; CDR3 protein: CASSPTMRNEQFF
V gene: TRBV11-3; CDR3 protein: CASSLAADTGELFF
V gene: TRBV11-2; CDR3 protein: CASSLEQGSYEQYF
V gene: TRBV6-1; CDR3 protein: CASTRSENQPQHF
V gene: TRBV5-4; CDR3 protein: CASSLRPTGGREEAFF
V gene: TRBV28; CDR3 protein: CASSPRGTGAKETKYF
V gene: TRBV2; CDR3 protein: CASNRDNQPQHF
V gene: TRBV6-1; CDR3 protein: CASSERARAHEQFF
V gene: TRBV10-3; CDR3 protein: CAISDRGLNTEAFF
V gene: TRBV10-3; CDR3 protein: CAISDIKGGRGWSTEAFF
V gene: TRBV2; CDR3 protein: CASSLGRDTGYTF
V gene: TRBV2; CDR3 protein: CASSESRNVRGRYIYGYTF
V gene: TRBV11-1; CDR3 protein: CASSENQGMYEQYF
V gene: TRBV24-1; CDR3 protein: CATSDRGAAGSGELFF
V gene: TRBV2; CDR3 protein: CASSEALVPNEQFF
V gene: TRBV6-4; CDR3 protein: CASCVPGQGYTEQYF
V gene: TRBV11-2; CDR3 protein: CASSIGGEIPYEQYF
V gene: TRBV4-2; CDR3 protein: CVSIQDLKGEQFF
V gene: TRBV6-6; CDR3 protein: CASSYSQRGVYNSPLHF
V gene: TRBV6-1; CDR3 protein: CASSPDPSTNEKLFF